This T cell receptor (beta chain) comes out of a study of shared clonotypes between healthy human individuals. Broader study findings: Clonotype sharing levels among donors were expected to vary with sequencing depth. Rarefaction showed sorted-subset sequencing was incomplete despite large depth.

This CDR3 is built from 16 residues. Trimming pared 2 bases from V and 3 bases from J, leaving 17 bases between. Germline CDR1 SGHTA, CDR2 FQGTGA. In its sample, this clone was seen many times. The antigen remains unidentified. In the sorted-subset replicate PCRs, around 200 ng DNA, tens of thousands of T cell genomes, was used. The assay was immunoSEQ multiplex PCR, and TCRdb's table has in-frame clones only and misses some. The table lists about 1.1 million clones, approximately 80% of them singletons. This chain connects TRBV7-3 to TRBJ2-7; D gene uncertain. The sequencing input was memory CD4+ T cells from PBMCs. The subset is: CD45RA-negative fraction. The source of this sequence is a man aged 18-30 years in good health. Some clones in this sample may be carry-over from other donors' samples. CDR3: CASSLVELGSDYEQYF. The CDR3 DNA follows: TGTGCCAGCAGCTTAGTTGAACTTGGCAGCGACTACGAGCAGTACTTC.